Each of the 3 T cell receptor beta chains below was sequenced from the same sample in a study of blood T cells in healthy people across ages. Sample-barcoded 5' priming and a J-beta primer mix drove a second PCR of roughly 7 to 11 cycles. TCRdb recomputed calls from the 5' RACE reads with MiXCR, one row per CDR3 protein. The data contain 380,000 or so distinct CDR3 sequences, 45% to 65% of them singletons. The sample was blood. The source of these receptors is a man aged 60 to 75 in good health.

The CDR3: CSASDTSYEQYF. DNA for the CDR3: TGCAGTGCCTCCGACACGTCCTACGAGCAGTACTTC. The gene calls are TRBV20-1 and TRBJ2-7, with no clear D. V shed 6 bases and J shed 1 base, with 10 bases lying between them. The germline gives CDR1 DFQATT, CDR2 SNEGSKA (reference sequence). The CDR3 spans 12 residues.

Comments on this clonotype: A read error may be the cause here, since a much bigger clone is one base away. This chain connects TRBV11-2 to TRBJ2-3; a weak D match, TRBD2 (6 bases). Germline-derived CDR1 and CDR2 are SGHAT and FQNNGV. The CDR3 runs 18 residues. Here the CDR3 DNA reads TGTGCCAGCAGCCTAGGGCGAGGGAGCGGGTCTAGCACAGATGCGCAGTATTTT. The encoded protein is CASSLGRGSGSSTDAQYF.

The chain uses TRBV20-1 and TRBJ2-3; D is possibly TRBD1 (5 bases). Germline assignment: CDR1 DFQATT and CDR2 SNEGSKA (reference sequence). The CDR3 covers 14 residues. V gave up 6 bases and J gave up 3 bases, with 16 bases separating them. The CDR3 region has the DNA TGCAGTGCAAATATACCCGGACATACAGATACGCAGTATTTT. The encoded protein is CSANIPGHTDTQYF.